A selection of T cell receptor beta chains follows, all from one sample in a study of T cells in Graves' hyperthyroidism and ophthalmopathy. TCRdb re-derived calls from the multiplex PCR reads in MiXCR, one entry per CDR3 protein. The profile shows around 800,000 distinct CDR3 sequences, 35% to 40% of them singletons. Sequenced material: blood. The origin of the receptors is a man aged 18 to 29 with Graves' hyperthyroidism. CDR3s include the opening cysteine and the closing phenylalanine or tryptophan. D genes are given only for firm matches. The listing skips clone size in some rows; elsewhere it reads once, few, many or a size class.

clone_size	v_call	d_call	j_call	cdr3_aa	cdr3_nt
NA	TRBV10-3	NA	TRBJ1-5	CATDSPDQPQHF	TGTGCCACCGACAGCCCGGATCAGCCCCAGCATTTT
NA	TRBV7-3	TRBD1	TRBJ2-7	CASRPRTGAGEEQYF	TGCGCCAGCAGACCTCGGACAGGGGCGGGAGAGGAGCAGTACTTC
few	TRBV7-9	NA	TRBJ2-7	CASSLLHGYEQYF	TGTGCCAGCAGCCTCCTTCACGGCTACGAGCAGTACTTC
few	TRBV12-3/TRBV12-4	NA	TRBJ1-6	CASSLRRQGRQNSPLHF	TGTGCCAGCAGTTTAAGGCGGCAGGGTCGTCAGAATTCACCCCTCCACTTT
once	TRBV9	NA	TRBJ1-4	CASSVDSGAGEKLFF	TGTGCCAGCAGCGTAGACAGCGGGGCAGGGGAAAAACTGTTTTTT
few	TRBV7-2	TRBD2	TRBJ2-7	CASSASGGPPYEQYF	TGTGCCAGCAGCGCAAGCGGGGGGCCCCCCTACGAGCAGTACTTC
many	TRBV10-3	NA	TRBJ1-1	CAISEGQGKAEAFF	TGTGCCATCAGTGAAGGGCAGGGTAAGGCTGAAGCTTTCTTT
NA	TRBV19	NA	TRBJ2-3	CASSQLSQGTDTQYF	TGTGCCAGTAGCCAATTGAGCCAGGGCACAGATACGCAGTATTTT
NA	TRBV27	NA	TRBJ1-1	CASSFDMATEAFF	TGTGCCAGCAGTTTCGACATGGCCACTGAAGCTTTCTTT
NA	TRBV10-3	TRBD1	TRBJ2-2	CASSYRAGTGPANTGELFF	TGTGCCAGCAGTTACCGGGCCGGGACAGGACCTGCGAACACCGGGGAGCTGTTTTTT
few	TRBV5-1	TRBD1	TRBJ2-7	CASSSAGQGADEQYF	TGCGCCAGCAGCTCGGCGGGACAGGGGGCTGATGAGCAGTACTTC
NA	TRBV5-1	NA	TRBJ2-6	CASSTGVTKTAGANVLTF	TGCGCCAGCAGCACGGGGGTAACTAAAACGGCTGGGGCCAACGTCCTGACTTTC
many	TRBV25-1	TRBD2	TRBJ2-5	CASSAAAGTSGGPQETQYF	TGTGCCAGCAGTGCCGCAGCCGGGACTAGCGGGGGCCCCCAAGAGACCCAGTACTTC
many	TRBV29-1	NA	TRBJ1-5	CSVAWQGGGNQPQHF	TGCAGCGTTGCGTGGCAGGGAGGGGGGAACCAGCCCCAGCATTTT
NA	TRBV29-1	TRBD1	TRBJ1-5	CSGGQGSNQPQHF	TGCAGCGGCGGACAGGGGAGCAATCAGCCCCAGCATTTT
few	TRBV20-1	NA	TRBJ2-7	CSAPRVVGSYEQYF	TGCAGTGCTCCGCGGGTTGTGGGTTCCTACGAGCAGTACTTC
few	TRBV12-3/TRBV12-4	TRBD2	TRBJ2-5	CASSGASGAETQYF	TGTGCCAGCAGCGGCGCTAGCGGGGCAGAGACCCAGTACTTC
many	TRBV5-1	NA	TRBJ1-1	CASSATGPNTEAFF	TGCGCCAGCAGCGCCACAGGGCCTAACACTGAAGCTTTCTTT
few	TRBV7-6	NA	TRBJ2-5	CASSPGGRGGALWETQYF	TGTGCCAGCAGCCCTGGGGGGCGCGGAGGGGCGCTTTGGGAGACCCAGTACTTC
NA	TRBV5-4	NA	TRBJ1-3	CASSLDVGSGNTIYF	TGTGCCAGCAGCTTGGACGTGGGCTCTGGAAACACCATATATTTT
NA	TRBV5-1	NA	TRBJ1-4	CASSLGRTVPTEKLFF	TGCGCCAGCAGCTTGGGGCGGACAGTCCCTACGGAAAAACTGTTTTTT
NA	TRBV24-1	NA	TRBJ2-3	CATSGGDTQYF	TGTGCCACCAGTGGGGGGGATACGCAGTATTTT
many	TRBV6-2/TRBV6-3	NA	TRBJ1-6	CASSYDPQGVAPLHF	TGTGCCAGCAGTTATGACCCTCAGGGAGTTGCACCCCTCCACTTT
few	TRBV4-1	TRBD1	TRBJ2-7	CASSQDLGTGYEQYF	TGCGCCAGCAGCCAAGATCTCGGGACAGGCTACGAGCAGTACTTC